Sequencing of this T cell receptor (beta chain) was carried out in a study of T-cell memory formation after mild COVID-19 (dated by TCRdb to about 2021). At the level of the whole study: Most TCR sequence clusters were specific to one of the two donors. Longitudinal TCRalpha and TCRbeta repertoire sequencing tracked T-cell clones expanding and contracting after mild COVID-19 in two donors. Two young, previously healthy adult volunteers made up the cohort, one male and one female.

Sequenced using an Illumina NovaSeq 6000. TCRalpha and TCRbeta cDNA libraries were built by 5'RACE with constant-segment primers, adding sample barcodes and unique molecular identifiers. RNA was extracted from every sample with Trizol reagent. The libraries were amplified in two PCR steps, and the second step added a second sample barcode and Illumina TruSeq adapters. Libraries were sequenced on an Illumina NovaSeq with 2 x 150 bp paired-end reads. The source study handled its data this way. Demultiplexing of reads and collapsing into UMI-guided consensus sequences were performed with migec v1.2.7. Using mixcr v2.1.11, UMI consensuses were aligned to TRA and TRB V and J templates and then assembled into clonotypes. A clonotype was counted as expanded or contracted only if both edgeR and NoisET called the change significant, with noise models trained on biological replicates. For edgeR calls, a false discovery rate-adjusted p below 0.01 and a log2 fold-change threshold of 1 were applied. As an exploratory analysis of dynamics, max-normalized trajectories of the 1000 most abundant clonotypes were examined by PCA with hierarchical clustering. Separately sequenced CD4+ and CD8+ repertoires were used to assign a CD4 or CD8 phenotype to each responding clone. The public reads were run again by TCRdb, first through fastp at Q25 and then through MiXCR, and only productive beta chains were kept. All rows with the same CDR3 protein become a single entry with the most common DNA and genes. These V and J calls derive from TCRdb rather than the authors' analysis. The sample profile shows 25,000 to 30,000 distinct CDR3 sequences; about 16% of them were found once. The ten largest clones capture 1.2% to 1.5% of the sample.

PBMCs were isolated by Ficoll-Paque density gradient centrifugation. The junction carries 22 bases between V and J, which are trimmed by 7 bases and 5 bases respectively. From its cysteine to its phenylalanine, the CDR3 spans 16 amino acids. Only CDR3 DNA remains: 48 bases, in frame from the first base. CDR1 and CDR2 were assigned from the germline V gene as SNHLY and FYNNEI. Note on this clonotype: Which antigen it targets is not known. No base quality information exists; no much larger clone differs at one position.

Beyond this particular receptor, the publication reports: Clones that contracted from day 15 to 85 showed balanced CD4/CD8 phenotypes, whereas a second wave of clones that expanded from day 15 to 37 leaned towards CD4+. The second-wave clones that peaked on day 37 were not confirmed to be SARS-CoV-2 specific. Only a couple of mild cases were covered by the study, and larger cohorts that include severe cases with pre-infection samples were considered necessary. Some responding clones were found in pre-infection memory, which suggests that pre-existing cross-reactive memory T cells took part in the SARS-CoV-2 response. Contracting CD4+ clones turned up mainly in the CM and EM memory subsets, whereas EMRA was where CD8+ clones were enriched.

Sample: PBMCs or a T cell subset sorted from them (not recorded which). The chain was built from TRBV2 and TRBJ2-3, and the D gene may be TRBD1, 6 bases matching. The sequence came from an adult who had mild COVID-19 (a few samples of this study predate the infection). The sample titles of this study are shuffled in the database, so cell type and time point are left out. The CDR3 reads CASTPEVQGLLDTQYF. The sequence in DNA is TGTGCCAGCACTCCGGAGGTACAGGGTCTTTTAGATACGCAGTATTTT.